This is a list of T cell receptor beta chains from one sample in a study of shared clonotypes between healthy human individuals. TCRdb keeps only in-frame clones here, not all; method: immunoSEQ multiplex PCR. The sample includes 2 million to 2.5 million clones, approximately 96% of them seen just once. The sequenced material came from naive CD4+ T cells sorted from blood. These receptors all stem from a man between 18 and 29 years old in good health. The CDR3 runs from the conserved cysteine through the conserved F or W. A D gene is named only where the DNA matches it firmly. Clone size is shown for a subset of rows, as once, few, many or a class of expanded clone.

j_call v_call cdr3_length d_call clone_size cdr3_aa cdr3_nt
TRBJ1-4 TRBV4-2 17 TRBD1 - CASSQDWGQGSRVKLFF TGTGCCAGCAGCCAAGATTGGGGACAGGGATCGCGAGTAAAACTGTTTTTT
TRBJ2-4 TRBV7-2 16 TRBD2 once CASSRPGTSGRNIQYF TGTGCCAGCAGCCGACCCGGGACTAGCGGGAGAAACATTCAGTACTTC
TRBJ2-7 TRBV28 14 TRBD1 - CASSATGDSYEQYF TGTGCCAGCAGTGCGACAGGGGACTCCTACGAGCAGTACTTC
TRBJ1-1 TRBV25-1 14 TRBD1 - CASRAGGLNTEAFF TGTGCCAGCAGAGCAGGGGGGCTGAACACTGAAGCTTTCTTT
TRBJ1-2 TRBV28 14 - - CASRGWGGGYGYTF TGTGCCAGCAGAGGATGGGGGGGCGGCTATGGCTACACCTTC
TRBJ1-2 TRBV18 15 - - CASSPAQGGSYGYTF TGTGCCAGCTCACCAGCGCAGGGCGGGAGCTATGGCTACACCTTC
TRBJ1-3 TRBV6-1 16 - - CASSEGWASSGNTIYF TGTGCCAGCAGTGAAGGATGGGCCAGCTCTGGAAACACCATATATTTT
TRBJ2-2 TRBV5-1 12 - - CASSSPTGELFF TGCGCCAGCAGCTCACCTACCGGGGAGCTGTTTTTT
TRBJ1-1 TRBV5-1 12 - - CASSLATGEAFF TGCGCCAGCAGCCTGGCCACAGGGGAAGCTTTCTTT
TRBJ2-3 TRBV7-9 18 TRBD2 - CASSPSGGLAGTGDTQYF TGTGCCAGCAGCCCCTCCGGAGGACTAGCGGGAACCGGAGATACGCAGTATTTT